This TCR beta chain is drawn from a study of OX40 agonist ivuxolimab in advanced cancers. Study at large: The dose of intravenous ivuxolimab that patients received every 2 weeks ranged from 0.01 to 10 mg/kg. Dose-escalation patients were diagnosed with hepatocellular carcinoma, melanoma, renal cell cancer or head and neck cancer.

Drawing of blood for sampling happened at baseline, at cycle 4 day 1, and at cycle 7 day 1. Study-wide findings and caveats: The expanded peripheral T cells' antigen specificity was not determined.

Sequenced by immunoSEQ multiplex PCR; TCRdb stores in-frame clones only, minus some. The top ten clones hold 0.55% of a sample with 50,000 to 75,000 clones, 75% to 90% of them seen once. On this clone: Its target is unknown.

Germline V gene lookup returns CDR1 MDHEN and CDR2 SYDVKM. This CDR3 comprises 16 residues. V was cut by 5 bases and J by 2 bases, with 16 bases left in between. The sequences come from CD4+ or CD8+ T cells sorted from blood, collected in a trial of the OX40 agonist ivuxolimab. The chain uses TRBV28 and TRBJ1-5, with a weak D call TRBD1 (6 bases). The source of this sequence is an adult with an advanced solid tumor such as melanoma, head and neck, liver or kidney cancer. CDR3 residues: CASSPTPGAGNQPQHF. The CDR3 DNA follows: TGTGCCAGCAGTCCCACCCCGGGGGCGGGCAATCAGCCCCAGCATTTT. Looking up the rest from reference TRBV28 and TRBJ1-5 gives the full variable domain: DVKVTQSSRYLVKRTGEKVFLECVQDMDHENMFWYRQDPGLGLRLIYFSYDVKMKEKGDIPEGYSVSREKKERFSLILESASTNQTSMYLCASSPTPGAGNQPQHFGDGTRLSIL.